This TCR beta chain emerged from a study of monozygotic twins with inflammatory bowel disease. Study results and limitations: IBD patients showed reduced TCRbeta diversity (inverse Simpson) versus healthy co-twins. Immunosuppressive treatments differing between patients may have added repertoire variability.

TCRdb re-called the 5' RACE reads and shows each CDR3 protein once, DNA omitted. The ten top clones account for approximately 2%, within a sample of approximately 330,000 distinct CDR3 sequences. A word on this clonotype: The antigen remains unidentified.

This CDR3 contains 12 residues. The germline gives CDR1 SGHTA, CDR2 FQGNSA. This sequence originates from a human donor with ulcerative colitis or Crohn's disease, or a healthy co-twin of an affected twin (not recorded which). V is TRBV7-2 and J is TRBJ2-1. Sequenced sample: blood. The CDR3 loop reads CASSLGLGEQFF.